This T cell receptor (beta chain) comes out of a study of cytomegalovirus exposure and HLA in healthy donors. Turning to the study itself: The roughly 110 validation repertoires matched the roughly 700 first-cohort repertoires in platform, a later analysis reported.

As concerns this clone: Its antigen remains unknown.

The germline V gene has CDR1 SNHLY and CDR2 FYNNEI. The V end lost 7 bases, the J end lost 4 bases, and 14 bases lay between the germline ends. The CDR3 runs to 14 residues. Study conclusions and caveats: Researchers catalogued approximately 170 TCR beta chains as cytomegalovirus-associated. It was found in a later analysis that first-cohort TCR clusters tended to co-occur in the 95 to 150 validation repertoires. In vitro, a few CMV-associated chains proved specific for CMV antigens.

Sequenced by immunoSEQ multiplex PCR; TCRdb stores in-frame clones only, minus some. The sample lists some 240,000 clones; around 87% were seen once. Sequenced: PBMCs. This TCR came from a woman in her 30s in good health and CMV-seropositive. V usage is TRBV2 and J usage is TRBJ1-3, with D tentatively TRBD1 (5 bases). CDR3 DNA sequence: TGTGCCAGCAAAGGGGCCAGCCTCGGAAACACCATATATTTT. This translates into CASKGASLGNTIYF.